The clone carrying this T cell receptor beta chain has at least ten counts. Its cognate antigen is unknown. V was shortened by 2 bases and J by 6 bases, with 5 bases between the two germline ends. CDR3 length: 12 amino acids. Germline CDR1 reads SGHAT; CDR2 reads FQNNGV. These data are taken from a study of CD8 T cells in ankylosing spondylitis. Study-wide points: Reportedly, matched ankylosing spondylitis synovial fluid was significantly enriched for disease-linked clones. CD8+ cells made up the disease-linked clones, which were relatively rare in peripheral blood. Ankylosing spondylitis blood appeared to carry a characteristic TCR beta motif of several highly homologous variants.

Generation of TCR beta libraries employed quantitative 5'-RACE incorporating molecular barcodes. From the 5' RACE reads, TCRdb called clonotypes with MiXCR, one entry per CDR3 protein. This sample carries roughly 90,000 distinct CDR3 sequences, around 8.3% of them seen once, and the ten largest clones take roughly 29%. This chain uses TRBV11-2 with TRBJ2-1; D not certain. Sequenced sample: blood, either unsorted or a sorted T cell fraction (not recorded which). The source of this sequence is a male donor with ankylosing spondylitis. Written as DNA, the CDR3 is TGTGCCAGCAGCTTACCGGTCAATGAGCAGTTCTTC. Its protein product is CASSLPVNEQFF.